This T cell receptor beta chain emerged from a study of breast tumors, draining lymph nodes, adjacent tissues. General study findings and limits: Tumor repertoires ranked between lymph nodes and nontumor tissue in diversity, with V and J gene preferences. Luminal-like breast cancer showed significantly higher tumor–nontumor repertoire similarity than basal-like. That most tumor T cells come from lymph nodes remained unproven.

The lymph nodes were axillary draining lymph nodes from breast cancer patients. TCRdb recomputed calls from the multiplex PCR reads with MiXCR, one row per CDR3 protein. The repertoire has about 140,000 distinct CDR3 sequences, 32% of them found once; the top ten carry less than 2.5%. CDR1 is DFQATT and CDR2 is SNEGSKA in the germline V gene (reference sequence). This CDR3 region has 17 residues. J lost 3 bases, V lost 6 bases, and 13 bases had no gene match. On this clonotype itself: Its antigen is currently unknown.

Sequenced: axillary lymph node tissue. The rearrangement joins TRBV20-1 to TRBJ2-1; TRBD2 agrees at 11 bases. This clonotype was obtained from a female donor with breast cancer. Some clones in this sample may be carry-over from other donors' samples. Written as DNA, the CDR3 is TGCAGTGCCCCTCTAGCGGGGGGACTAAAAATCTACAATGAGCAGTTCTTC. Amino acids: CSAPLAGGLKIYNEQFF.